This T cell receptor beta chain was sequenced during a study of Ad26.COV2.S vaccination and SARS-CoV-2 variants. The method was immunoSEQ multiplex PCR; TCRdb's version includes in-frame clones alone and lacks a portion of them. The repertoire holds about 480,000 clones, with 87% as singletons. CDR1 and CDR2 from the germline V gene are SGHRS and YFSETQ. Trimming left V 1 base short and J 5 bases short, with 4 bases between. The CDR3 covers 13 residues. This sample's treatment: 15 to 20 received Ad26.COV2.S at low or high dose, single or two shots; roughly five received placebo; per-sample allocation not given. Sampling was performed 63 days after the first vaccine or placebo injection.

The TCR was taken from a person aged 18 to 65 who received the Ad26.COV2.S COVID-19 vaccine or a placebo. The chain uses TRBV5-1 and TRBJ1-6; D gene ambiguous. The sample consisted of peripheral blood, taken in a trial of Ad26.COV2.S vaccine versus placebo. CDR3 protein: CASSLNNNSPLHF. Written as DNA, the CDR3 is TGCGCCAGCAGCTTGAATAATAATTCACCCCTCCACTTT.